This T cell receptor beta chain was sequenced for a study of shared clonotypes between healthy human individuals. TCRdb keeps only in-frame clones here, not all; method: immunoSEQ multiplex PCR. The profile shows some 980,000 clones, about three quarters of them singletons. Study-level findings and limits: Among a handful of donors, roughly 5% of naive CD4 clonotypes were found in common.

A note on this clone: Its target is not known.

The CDR3 length is 14 residues. The V gene's germline CDR1 is SNHLY and CDR2 FYNNEI. V lost 1 base, J lost 2 bases, and 9 bases lay in between. The sequenced sample consisted of memory CD4+ T cells sorted from blood. Subset denoted: CD45RA-negative fraction. The rearrangement uses TRBV2 and TRBJ2-7, with D uncertain. The TCR originated in a man between 18 and 35 years old in good health. This chain's CDR3 is CASSEEVGPYEQYF. Written as DNA, the CDR3 is TGTGCCAGCAGTGAAGAGGTAGGGCCCTACGAGCAGTACTTC. Full variable domain (outside the CDR3, taken from reference TRBV2 and TRBJ2-7): EPEVTQTPSHQVTQMGQEVILRCVPISNHLYFYWYRQILGQKVEFLVSFYNNEISEKSEIFDDQFSVERPDGSNFTLKIRSTKLEDSAMYFCASSEEVGPYEQYFGPGTRLTVT.